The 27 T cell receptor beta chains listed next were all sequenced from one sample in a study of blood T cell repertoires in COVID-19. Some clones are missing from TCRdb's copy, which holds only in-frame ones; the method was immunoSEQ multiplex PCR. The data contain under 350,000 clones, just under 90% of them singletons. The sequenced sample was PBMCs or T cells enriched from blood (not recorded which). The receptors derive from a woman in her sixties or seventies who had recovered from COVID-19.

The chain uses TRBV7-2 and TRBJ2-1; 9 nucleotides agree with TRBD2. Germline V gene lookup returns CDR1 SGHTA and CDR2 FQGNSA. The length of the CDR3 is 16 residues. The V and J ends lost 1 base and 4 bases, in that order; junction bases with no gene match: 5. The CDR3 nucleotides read TGTGCCAGCAGCTTAGTTGCTAGCGGGGCATACAATGAGCAGTTCTTC. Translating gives CASSLVASGAYNEQFF.

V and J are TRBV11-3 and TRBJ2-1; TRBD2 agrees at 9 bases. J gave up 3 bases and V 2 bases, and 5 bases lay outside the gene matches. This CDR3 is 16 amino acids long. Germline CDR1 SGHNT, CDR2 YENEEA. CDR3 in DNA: TGTGCCAGCAGCTTAAGGAATAGCGGGGGCTACAATGAGCAGTTCTTC. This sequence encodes CASSLRNSGGYNEQFF.

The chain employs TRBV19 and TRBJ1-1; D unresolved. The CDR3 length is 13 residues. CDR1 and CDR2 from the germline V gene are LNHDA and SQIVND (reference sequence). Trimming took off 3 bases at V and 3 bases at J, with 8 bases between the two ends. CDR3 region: CASSIGPDTEAFF. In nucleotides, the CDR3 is TGTGCCAGTAGTATTGGGCCCGACACTGAAGCTTTCTTT.

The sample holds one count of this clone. The CDR3 DNA reads as TGTGCCAGCAGCCCGACAGGGGGGTACACTGAAGCTTTCTTT. It specifies CASSPTGGYTEAFF. The chain uses TRBV3-1 (or the pseudogene TRBV3-2) and TRBJ1-1; 9 bases match TRBD1. The CDR3 totals 14 residues. CDR1 and CDR2 (germline): LGHDT, YNNKEL (reference sequence). The trim removed 4 bases at V and 3 bases at J, leaving 3 bases unmatched.

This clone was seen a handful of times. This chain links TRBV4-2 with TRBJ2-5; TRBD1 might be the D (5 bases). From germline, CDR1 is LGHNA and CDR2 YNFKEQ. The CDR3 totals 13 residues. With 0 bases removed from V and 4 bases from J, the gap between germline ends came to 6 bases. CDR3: CASSQEGRETQYF. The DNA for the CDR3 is TGTGCCAGCAGCCAAGAGGGGCGAGAGACCCAGTACTTC.

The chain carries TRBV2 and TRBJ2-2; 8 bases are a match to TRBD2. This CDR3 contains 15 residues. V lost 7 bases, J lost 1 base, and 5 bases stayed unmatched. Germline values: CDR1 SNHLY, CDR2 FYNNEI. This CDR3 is CASTSLAGNTGELFF. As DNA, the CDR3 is TGTGCCAGCACTTCCCTAGCGGGGAACACCGGGGAGCTGTTTTTT. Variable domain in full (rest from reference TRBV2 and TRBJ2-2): EPEVTQTPSHQVTQMGQEVILRCVPISNHLYFYWYRQILGQKVEFLVSFYNNEISEKSEIFDDQFSVERPDGSNFTLKIRSTKLEDSAMYFCASTSLAGNTGELFFGEGSRLTVL.

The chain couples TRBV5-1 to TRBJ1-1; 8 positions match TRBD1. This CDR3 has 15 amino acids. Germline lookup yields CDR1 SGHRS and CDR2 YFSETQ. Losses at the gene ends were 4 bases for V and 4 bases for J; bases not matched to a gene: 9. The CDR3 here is CASSPWTGMGTEAFF. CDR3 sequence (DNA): TGCGCCAGCAGCCCATGGACAGGGATGGGCACTGAAGCTTTCTTT.

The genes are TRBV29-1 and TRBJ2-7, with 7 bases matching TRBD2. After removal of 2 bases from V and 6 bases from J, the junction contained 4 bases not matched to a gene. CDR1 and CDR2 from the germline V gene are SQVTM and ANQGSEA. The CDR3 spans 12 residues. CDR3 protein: CSVEMGGIEQYF. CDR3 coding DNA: TGCAGCGTTGAAATGGGGGGGATCGAGCAGTACTTC.

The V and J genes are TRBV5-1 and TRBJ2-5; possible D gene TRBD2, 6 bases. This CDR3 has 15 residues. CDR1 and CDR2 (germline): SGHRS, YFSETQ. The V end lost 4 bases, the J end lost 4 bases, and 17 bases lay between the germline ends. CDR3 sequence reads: CASSPNGGFRETQYF. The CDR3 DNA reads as TGCGCCAGCAGCCCCAACGGGGGATTTCGAGAGACCCAGTACTTC.

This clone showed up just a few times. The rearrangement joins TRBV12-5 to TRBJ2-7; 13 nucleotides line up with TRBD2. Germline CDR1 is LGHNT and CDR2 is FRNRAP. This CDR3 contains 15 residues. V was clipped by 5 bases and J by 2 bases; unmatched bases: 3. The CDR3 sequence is CASGQGTSGTYEQYF. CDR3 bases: TGTGCTAGTGGTCAGGGGACTAGCGGGACCTACGAGCAGTACTTC. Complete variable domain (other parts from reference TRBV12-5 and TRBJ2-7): DARVTQTPRHKVTEMGQEVTMRCQPILGHNTVFWYRQTMMQGLELLAYFRNRAPLDDSGMPKDRFSAEMPDATLATLKIQPSEPRDSAVYFCASGQGTSGTYEQYFGPGTRLTVT.

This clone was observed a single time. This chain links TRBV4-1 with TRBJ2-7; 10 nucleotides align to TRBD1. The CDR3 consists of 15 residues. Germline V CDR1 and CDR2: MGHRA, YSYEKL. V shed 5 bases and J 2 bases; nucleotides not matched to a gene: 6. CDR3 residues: CASSEGQGGTYEQYF. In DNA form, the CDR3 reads TGCGCCAGCAGCGAAGGACAGGGGGGGACCTACGAGCAGTACTTC.

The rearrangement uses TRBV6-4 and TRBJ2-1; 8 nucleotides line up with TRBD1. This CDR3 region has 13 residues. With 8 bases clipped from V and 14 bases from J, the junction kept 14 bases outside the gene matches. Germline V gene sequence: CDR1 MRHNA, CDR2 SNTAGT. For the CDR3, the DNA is TGTGCCAGCGCAGATCAGCCTAGACAGGGGAAGTTCTTC. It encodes CASADQPRQGKFF.

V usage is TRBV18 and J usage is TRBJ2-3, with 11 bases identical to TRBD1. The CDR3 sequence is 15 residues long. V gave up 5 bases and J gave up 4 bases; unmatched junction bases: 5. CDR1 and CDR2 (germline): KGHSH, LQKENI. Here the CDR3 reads CASSTDRGRADTQYF. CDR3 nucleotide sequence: TGTGCCAGCTCAACGGACAGGGGGCGAGCAGATACGCAGTATTTT.

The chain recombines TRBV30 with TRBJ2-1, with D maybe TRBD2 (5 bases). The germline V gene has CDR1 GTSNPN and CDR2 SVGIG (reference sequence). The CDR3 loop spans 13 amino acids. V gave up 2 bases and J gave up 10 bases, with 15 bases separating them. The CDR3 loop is CAWSHTSTGEQFF. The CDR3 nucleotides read TGTGCCTGGAGTCACACAAGCACGGGGGAGCAGTTCTTC. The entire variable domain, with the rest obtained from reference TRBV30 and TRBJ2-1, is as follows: SQTIHQWPATLVQPVGSPLSLECTVEGTSNPNLYWYRQAAGRGLQLLFYSVGIGQISSEVPQNLSASRPQDRQFILSSKKLLLSDSGFYLCAWSHTSTGEQFFGPGTRLTVL.

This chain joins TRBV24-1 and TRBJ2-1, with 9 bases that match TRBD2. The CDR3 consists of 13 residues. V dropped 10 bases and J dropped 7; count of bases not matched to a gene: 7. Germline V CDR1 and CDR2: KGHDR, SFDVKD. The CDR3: CATDSGGLNEQFF. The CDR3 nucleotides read TGTGCCACAGATAGCGGGGGACTTAATGAGCAGTTCTTC.

The CDR3 loop is CASSPRSSGYQETQYF. DNA for the CDR3: TGCGCCAGCAGCCCGAGGAGTAGCGGGTACCAAGAGACCCAGTACTTC. V is TRBV5-1 and J is TRBJ2-5; 7 bases are a match to TRBD2. The J segment lost 0 bases and the V segment lost 4 bases, leaving 9 bases of the junction unmatched. This CDR3 comprises 16 residues. Germline CDR1 is SGHRS and CDR2 is YFSETQ.

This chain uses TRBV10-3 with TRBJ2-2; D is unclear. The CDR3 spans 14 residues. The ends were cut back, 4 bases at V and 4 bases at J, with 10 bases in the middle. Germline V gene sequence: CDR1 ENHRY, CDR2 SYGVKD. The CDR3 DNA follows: TGTGCCATCAGTGTGCCTAGTCTCACCGGGGAGCTGTTTTTT. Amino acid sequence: CAISVPSLTGELFF.

The CDR3 DNA reads TGTGCCAGCAGTGAATCTATGAGCTCCTACAATGAGCAGTTCTTC. Translated, it gives CASSESMSSYNEQFF. V usage is TRBV6-4 and J usage is TRBJ2-1; D is unclear. Germline values: CDR1 MRHNA, CDR2 SNTAGT. Trimming removed 3 bases from V and 0 bases from J, with 9 bases in between. This CDR3 has 15 amino acids.

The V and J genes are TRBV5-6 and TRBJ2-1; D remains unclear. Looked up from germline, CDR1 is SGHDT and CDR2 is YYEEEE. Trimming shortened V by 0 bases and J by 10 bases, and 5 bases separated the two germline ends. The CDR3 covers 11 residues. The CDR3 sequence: CASSLASEQFF. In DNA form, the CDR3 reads TGTGCCAGCAGCTTGGCCTCGGAGCAGTTCTTC.

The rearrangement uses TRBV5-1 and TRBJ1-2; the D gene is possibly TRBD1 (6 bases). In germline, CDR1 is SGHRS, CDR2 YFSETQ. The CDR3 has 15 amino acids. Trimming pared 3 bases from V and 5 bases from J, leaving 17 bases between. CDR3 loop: CASSSPEGGAYGYTF. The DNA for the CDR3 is TGCGCCAGCAGCTCCCCTGAGGGGGGGGCGTATGGCTACACCTTC.

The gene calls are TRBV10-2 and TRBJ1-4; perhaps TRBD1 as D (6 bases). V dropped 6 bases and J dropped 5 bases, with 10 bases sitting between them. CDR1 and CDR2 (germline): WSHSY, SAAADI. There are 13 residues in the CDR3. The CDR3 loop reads CASRQGLNEKLFF. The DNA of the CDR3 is TGCGCCAGCAGACAGGGCCTAAATGAAAAACTGTTTTTT.

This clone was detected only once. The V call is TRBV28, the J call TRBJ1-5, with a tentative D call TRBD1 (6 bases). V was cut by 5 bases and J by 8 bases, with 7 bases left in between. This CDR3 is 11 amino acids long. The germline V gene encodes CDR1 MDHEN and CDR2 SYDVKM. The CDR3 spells CASSQGKPQHF. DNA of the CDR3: TGTGCCAGCAGTCAGGGGAAGCCCCAGCATTTT.

This chain's CDR3 is CASSLVAGGYNEQFF. CDR3 coding DNA: TGCGCCAGCAGCTTGGTTGCGGGGGGGTACAATGAGCAGTTCTTC. The chain employs TRBV5-1 and TRBJ2-1; 9 nucleotides line up with TRBD2. The J segment lost 4 bases and the V segment lost 0 bases, leaving 2 bases of the junction unmatched. CDR1 is SGHRS and CDR2 is YFSETQ in the germline V gene. This CDR3 region has 15 residues.

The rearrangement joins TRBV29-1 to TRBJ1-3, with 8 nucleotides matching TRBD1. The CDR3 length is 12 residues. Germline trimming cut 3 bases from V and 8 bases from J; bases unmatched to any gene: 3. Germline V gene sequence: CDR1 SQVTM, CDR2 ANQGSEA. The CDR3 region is CSVETGADTIYF. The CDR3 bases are TGCAGCGTTGAGACAGGGGCGGACACCATATATTTT. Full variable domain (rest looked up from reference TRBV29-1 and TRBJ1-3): SAVISQKPSRDICQRGTSLTIQCQVDSQVTMMFWYRQQPGQSLTLIATANQGSEATYESGFVIDKFPISRPNLTFSTLTVSNMSPEDSSIYLCSVETGADTIYFGEGSWLTVV.

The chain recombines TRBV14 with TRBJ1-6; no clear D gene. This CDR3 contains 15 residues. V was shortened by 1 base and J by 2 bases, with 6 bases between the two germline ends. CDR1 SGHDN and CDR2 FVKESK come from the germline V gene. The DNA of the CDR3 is TGTGCCAGCAGCCAAGCGAACACCTATAATTCACCCCTCCACTTT. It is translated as CASSQANTYNSPLHF. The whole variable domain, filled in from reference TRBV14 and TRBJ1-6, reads EAGVTQFPSHSVIEKGQTVTLRCDPISGHDNLYWYRRVMGKEIKFLLHFVKESKQDESGMPNNRFLAERTGGTYSTLKVQPAELEDSGVYFCASSQANTYNSPLHFGNGTRLTVT.

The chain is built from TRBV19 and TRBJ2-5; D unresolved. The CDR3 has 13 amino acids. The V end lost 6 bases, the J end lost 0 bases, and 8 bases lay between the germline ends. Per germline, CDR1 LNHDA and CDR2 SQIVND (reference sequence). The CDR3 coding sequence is TGTGCCAGTAGCGAAACTAACCAAGAGACCCAGTACTTC. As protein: CASSETNQETQYF.

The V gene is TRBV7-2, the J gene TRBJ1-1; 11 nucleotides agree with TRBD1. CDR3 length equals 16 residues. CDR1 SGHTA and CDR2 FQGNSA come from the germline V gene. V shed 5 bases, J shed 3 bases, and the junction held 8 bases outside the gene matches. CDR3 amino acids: CASSLGQGALDTEAFF. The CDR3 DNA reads TGTGCCAGCAGCCTTGGACAGGGGGCGTTGGACACTGAAGCTTTCTTT.